These 3 T cell receptor beta chains originate from one sample sequenced in a study of shared clonotypes between healthy human individuals. TCRdb keeps only in-frame clones here, not all; method: immunoSEQ multiplex PCR. The table includes roughly 2 million clones, about 94% detected once. The sample taken for sequencing was naive CD4+ T cells sorted from blood. Regarding subset: CD45RA+ positively selected. The receptors derive from a man younger than 35 in good health.

The V call is TRBV5-1, the J call TRBJ1-1; 7 positions agree with TRBD1. This CDR3 is 15 amino acids long. Germline trimming cut 0 bases from V and 4 bases from J; bases unmatched to any gene: 6. Germline values: CDR1 SGHRS, CDR2 YFSETQ. The CDR3 nucleotides read TGCGCCAGCAGCTTGGACGGCAGGGGGACCACTGAAGCTTTCTTT. This codes for CASSLDGRGTTEAFF.

The V gene is TRBV29-1, the J gene TRBJ2-5, with D perhaps TRBD2 (5 bases). Trimming took 6 bases from V and 3 from J, leaving 17 bases between them. Germline assignment: CDR1 SQVTM and CDR2 ANQGSEA. The CDR3 is 14 residues long. The CDR3 reads CSVATNNGKETQYF. CDR3 in DNA: TGCAGCGTCGCGACTAACAATGGGAAAGAGACCCAGTACTTC.

This clone was seen once. V is TRBV21-1 and J is TRBJ2-7; TRBD1, as called in the table, went unchecked against the DNA. TRBV21-1 is noted as a pseudogene. The CDR3 is 16 residues long. CDR3 in DNA: TGTGCCAGCAGCAAGGAGGCCTGGGACAGGCGGTACGAGCAGTACTTC. Its protein product is CASSKEAWDRRYEQYF.